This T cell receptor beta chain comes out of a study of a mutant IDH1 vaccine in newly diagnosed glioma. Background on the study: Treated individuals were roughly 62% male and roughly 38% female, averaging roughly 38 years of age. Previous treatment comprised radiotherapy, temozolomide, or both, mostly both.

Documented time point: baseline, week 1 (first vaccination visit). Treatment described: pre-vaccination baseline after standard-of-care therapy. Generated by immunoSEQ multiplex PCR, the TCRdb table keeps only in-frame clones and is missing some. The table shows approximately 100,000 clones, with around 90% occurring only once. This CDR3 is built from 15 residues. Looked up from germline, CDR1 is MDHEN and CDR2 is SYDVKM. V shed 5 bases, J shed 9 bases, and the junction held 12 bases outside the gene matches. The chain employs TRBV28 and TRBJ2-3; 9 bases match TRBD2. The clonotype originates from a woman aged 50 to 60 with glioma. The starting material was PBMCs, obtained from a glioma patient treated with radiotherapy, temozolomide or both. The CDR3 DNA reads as TGTGCCAGCAGTCCCCCGGGTAGCGGGAGTATCACGCAGTATTTT. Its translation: CASSPPGSGSITQYF.